This TCR beta chain was sequenced in a study of T cells in Graves' hyperthyroidism and ophthalmopathy. Study-wide findings and caveats: Blood also carried most thyroid clonotypes expanded above 0.001.

This clonotype occurred many times. Its antigen remains unknown. From RNA transcripts, TCR beta CDR3 regions were amplified. A first-round RT-PCR of the TCR CDR3 used the HTBI primer set. One entry per CDR3 protein, called by TCRdb with MiXCR from the multiplex PCR reads. The table records about 640,000 distinct CDR3 sequences, around 20% of them present only once. The CDR3 contains 12 residues. Germline V gene lookup returns CDR1 SGHAT and CDR2 FQDESV (reference sequence). Trimming removed 7 bases at V and 5 bases at J, with 8 bases between. The chain is built from TRBV11-1 and TRBJ2-2, with D maybe TRBD1 (5 bases). Sample: blood. The origin of this receptor is a young man with Graves' ophthalmopathy. The CDR3 sequence is CASISGTGELFF. The CDR3 DNA sequence: TGTGCCAGCATCTCAGGGACCGGGGAGCTGTTTTTT. Variable domain in full (rest from reference TRBV11-1 and TRBJ2-2): EAEVAQSPRYKITEKSQAVAFWCDPISGHATLYWYRQILGQGPELLVQFQDESVVDDSQLPKDRFSAERLKGVDSTLKIQPAELGDSAMYLCASISGTGELFFGEGSRLTVL.